The rows below give T cell receptor beta chains drawn from one sample of a study of blood T cells in healthy people across ages. In TCRdb, the 5' RACE reads were re-called with MiXCR into one record per CDR3 protein. The table records over 700,000 distinct CDR3 sequences, roughly 53% of them present only once. The material sequenced was blood. The receptors derive from a man older than 75 in good health. Both conserved end residues are part of each CDR3. D genes are given only for firm matches. Size values are once, few and many counts, or a class for expanded clones, and some rows have none.

cdr3_aa: CASSLPGMPYEQYF; cdr3_nt: TGTGCCAGCAGTTTACCTGGGATGCCCTACGAGCAGTACTTC; clone_size: -; v_call: TRBV28; j_call: TRBJ2-7; d_call: -
cdr3_aa: CATSDPPTGELFF; cdr3_nt: TGTGCCACCAGTGATCCGCCAACCGGGGAGCTGTTTTTT; clone_size: -; v_call: TRBV24-1; j_call: TRBJ2-2; d_call: -
cdr3_aa: CASSFSVQNPATDTQYF; cdr3_nt: TGCGCCAGCAGCTTTTCTGTACAGAACCCGGCCACAGATACGCAGTATTTT; clone_size: -; v_call: TRBV5-1; j_call: TRBJ2-3; d_call: -
cdr3_aa: CSARMGGVNEKLFF; cdr3_nt: TGCAGTGCTAGGATGGGAGGAGTTAATGAAAAACTGTTTTTT; clone_size: -; v_call: TRBV20-1; j_call: TRBJ1-4; d_call: -
cdr3_aa: CSSGRGNSDTQYF; cdr3_nt: TGCAGCTCCGGGAGGGGGAATTCAGATACGCAGTATTTT; clone_size: -; v_call: TRBV20-1; j_call: TRBJ2-3; d_call: TRBD2
cdr3_aa: CASNRDNSYEQYF; cdr3_nt: TGTGCCAGCAACAGGGACAACTCCTACGAGCAGTACTTC; clone_size: few; v_call: TRBV28; j_call: TRBJ2-7; d_call: -
cdr3_aa: CSAGTSGRAYNEQFF; cdr3_nt: TGCAGTGCCGGGACTAGCGGGAGAGCCTACAATGAGCAGTTCTTC; clone_size: -; v_call: TRBV20-1; j_call: TRBJ2-1; d_call: TRBD2
cdr3_aa: CASRSIHEAFF; cdr3_nt: TGTGCCAGCAGATCAATCCATGAAGCTTTCTTT; clone_size: -; v_call: TRBV28; j_call: TRBJ1-1; d_call: -
cdr3_aa: CATSDSQGLVLETQYF; cdr3_nt: TGTGCCACCAGTGATTCCCAGGGGCTAGTATTAGAGACCCAGTACTTC; clone_size: -; v_call: TRBV24-1; j_call: TRBJ2-5; d_call: -
cdr3_aa: CASSGTSGTNEQFF; cdr3_nt: TGTGCCAGCAGCGGGACTAGCGGGACAAATGAGCAGTTCTTC; clone_size: -; v_call: TRBV12-3/TRBV12-4; j_call: TRBJ2-1; d_call: TRBD2
cdr3_aa: CSAIPGMGYTF; cdr3_nt: TGCAGTGCTATCCCGGGGATGGGCTACACCTTC; clone_size: few; v_call: TRBV20-1; j_call: TRBJ1-2; d_call: -
cdr3_aa: CSVRAQLGFYNEQFF; cdr3_nt: TGCAGCGTCAGGGCTCAGCTGGGGTTCTACAATGAGCAGTTCTTC; clone_size: -; v_call: TRBV29-1; j_call: TRBJ2-1; d_call: -